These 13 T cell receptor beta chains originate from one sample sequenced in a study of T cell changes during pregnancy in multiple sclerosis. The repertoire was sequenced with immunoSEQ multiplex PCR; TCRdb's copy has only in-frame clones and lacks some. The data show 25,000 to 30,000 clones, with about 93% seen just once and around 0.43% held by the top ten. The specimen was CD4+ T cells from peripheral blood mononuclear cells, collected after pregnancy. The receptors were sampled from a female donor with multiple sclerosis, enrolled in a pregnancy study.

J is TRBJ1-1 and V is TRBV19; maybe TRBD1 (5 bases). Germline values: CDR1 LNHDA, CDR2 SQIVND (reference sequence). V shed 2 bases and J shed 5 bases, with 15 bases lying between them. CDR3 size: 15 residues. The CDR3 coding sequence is TGTGCCAGTAGTATAACGTGGGGCCGAGAAACTGAAGCTTTCTTT. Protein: CASSITWGRETEAFF.

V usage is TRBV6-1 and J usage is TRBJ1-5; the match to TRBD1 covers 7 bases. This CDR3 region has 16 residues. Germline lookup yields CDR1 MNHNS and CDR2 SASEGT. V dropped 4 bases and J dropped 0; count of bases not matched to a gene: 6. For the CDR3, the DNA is TGTGCCAGCAGTGCCACAGGGGTTCTTAGCAATCAGCCCCAGCATTTT. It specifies CASSATGVLSNQPQHF.

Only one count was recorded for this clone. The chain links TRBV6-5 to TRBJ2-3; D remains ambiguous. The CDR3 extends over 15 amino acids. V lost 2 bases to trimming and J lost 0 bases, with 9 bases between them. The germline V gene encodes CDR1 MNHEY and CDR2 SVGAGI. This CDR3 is CASSYASFSTDTQYF. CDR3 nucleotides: TGTGCCAGCAGTTACGCCAGTTTTAGCACAGATACGCAGTATTTT.

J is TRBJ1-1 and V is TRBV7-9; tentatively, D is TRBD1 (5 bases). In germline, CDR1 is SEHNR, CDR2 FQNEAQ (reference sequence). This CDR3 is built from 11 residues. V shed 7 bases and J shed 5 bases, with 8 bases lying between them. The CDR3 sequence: CASTRATEAFF. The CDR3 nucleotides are TGTGCCAGCACCAGGGCGACTGAAGCTTTCTTT.

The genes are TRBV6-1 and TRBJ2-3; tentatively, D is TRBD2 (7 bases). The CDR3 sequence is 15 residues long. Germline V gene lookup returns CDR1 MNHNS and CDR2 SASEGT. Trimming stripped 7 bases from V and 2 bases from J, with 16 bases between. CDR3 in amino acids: CASTMGRGHTDTQYF. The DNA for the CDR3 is TGTGCCAGCACCATGGGGCGGGGGCACACAGATACGCAGTATTTT.

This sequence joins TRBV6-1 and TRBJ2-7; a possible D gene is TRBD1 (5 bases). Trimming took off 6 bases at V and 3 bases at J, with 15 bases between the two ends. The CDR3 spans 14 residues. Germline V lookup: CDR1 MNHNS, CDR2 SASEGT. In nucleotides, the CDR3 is TGTGCCAGCAGGCACAGGAATATCAACTACGAGCAGTACTTC. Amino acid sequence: CASRHRNINYEQYF.

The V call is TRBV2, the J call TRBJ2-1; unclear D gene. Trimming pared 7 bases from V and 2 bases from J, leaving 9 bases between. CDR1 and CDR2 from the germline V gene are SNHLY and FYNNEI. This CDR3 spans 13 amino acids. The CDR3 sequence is CASTVNAYNEQFF. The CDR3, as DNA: TGTGCCAGCACAGTTAACGCCTACAATGAGCAGTTCTTC.

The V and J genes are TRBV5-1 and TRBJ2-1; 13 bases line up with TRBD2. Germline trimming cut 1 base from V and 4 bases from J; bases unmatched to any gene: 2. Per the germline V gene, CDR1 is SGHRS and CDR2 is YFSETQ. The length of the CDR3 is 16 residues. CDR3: CASSLTTSGGYNEQFF. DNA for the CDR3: TGCGCCAGCAGCTTGACGACTAGCGGGGGGTACAATGAGCAGTTCTTC.

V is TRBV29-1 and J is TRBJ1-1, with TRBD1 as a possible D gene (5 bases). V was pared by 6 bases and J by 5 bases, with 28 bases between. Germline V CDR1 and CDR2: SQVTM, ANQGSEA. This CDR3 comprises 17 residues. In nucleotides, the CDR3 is TGCAGCGTGGGGGGAAGATCATCCGCGGAAGGTAATACTGAAGCTTTCTTT. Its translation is CSVGGRSSAEGNTEAFF. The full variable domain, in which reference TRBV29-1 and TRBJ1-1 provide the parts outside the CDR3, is SAVISQKPSRDICQRGTSLTIQCQVDSQVTMMFWYRQQPGQSLTLIATANQGSEATYESGFVIDKFPISRPNLTFSTLTVSNMSPEDSSIYLCSVGGRSSAEGNTEAFFGQGTRLTVV.

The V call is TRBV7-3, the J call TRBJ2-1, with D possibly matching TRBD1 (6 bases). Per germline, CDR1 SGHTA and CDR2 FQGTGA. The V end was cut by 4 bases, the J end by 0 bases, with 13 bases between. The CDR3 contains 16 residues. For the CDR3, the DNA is TGTGCCAGCAGCTCATCGACAGGAAGCTCCTACAATGAGCAGTTCTTC. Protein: CASSSSTGSSYNEQFF.

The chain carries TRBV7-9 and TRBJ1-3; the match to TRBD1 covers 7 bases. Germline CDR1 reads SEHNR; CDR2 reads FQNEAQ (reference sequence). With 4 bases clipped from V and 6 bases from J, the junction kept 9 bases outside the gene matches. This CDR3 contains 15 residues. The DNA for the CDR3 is TGTGCCAGCAGCTCCGACTTGGGACAGCTAAACACCATATATTTT. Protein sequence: CASSSDLGQLNTIYF.

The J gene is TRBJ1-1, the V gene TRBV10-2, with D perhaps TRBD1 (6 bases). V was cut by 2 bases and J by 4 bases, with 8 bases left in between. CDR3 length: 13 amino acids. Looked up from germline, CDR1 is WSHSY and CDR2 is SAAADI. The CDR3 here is CASSEGGATEAFF. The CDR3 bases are TGCGCCAGCAGTGAGGGGGGCGCCACTGAAGCTTTCTTT.

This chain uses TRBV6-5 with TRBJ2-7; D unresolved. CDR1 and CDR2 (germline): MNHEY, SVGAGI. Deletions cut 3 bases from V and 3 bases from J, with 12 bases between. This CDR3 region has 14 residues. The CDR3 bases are TGTGCCAGCAGTTATGGTGCTCCTAGCTACGAGCAGTACTTC. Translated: CASSYGAPSYEQYF.